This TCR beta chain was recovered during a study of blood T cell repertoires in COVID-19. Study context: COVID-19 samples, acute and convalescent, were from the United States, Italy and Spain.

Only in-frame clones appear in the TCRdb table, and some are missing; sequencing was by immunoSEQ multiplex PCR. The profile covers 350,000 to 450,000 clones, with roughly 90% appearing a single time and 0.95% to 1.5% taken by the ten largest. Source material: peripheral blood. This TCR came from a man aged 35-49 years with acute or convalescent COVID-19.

The CDR3 region is CASSIAPATRNSPLHF. DNA for the CDR3: TGTGCCAGTAGTATAGCACCTGCTACGCGTAATTCACCCCTCCACTTT. The J gene is TRBJ1-6, the V gene TRBV19; no reliable D call. V lost 1 base and J 6 bases, leaving 13 bases between the germline ends. The CDR3 consists of 16 residues. Germline V gives CDR1 LNHDA, CDR2 SQIVND (reference sequence).